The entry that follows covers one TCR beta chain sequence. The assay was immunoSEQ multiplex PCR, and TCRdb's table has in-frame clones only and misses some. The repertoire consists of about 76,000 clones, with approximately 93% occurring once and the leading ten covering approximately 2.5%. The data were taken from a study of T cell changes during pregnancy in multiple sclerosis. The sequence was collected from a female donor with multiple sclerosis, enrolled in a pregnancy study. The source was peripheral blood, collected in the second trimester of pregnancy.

The DNA of the CDR3 is TGCGCCAGCAGCCAAGCGGAGGAGGGGAACACTGAAGCTTTCTTT. Residues: CASSQAEEGNTEAFF. The chain joins TRBV4-1 to TRBJ1-1, with D uncertain. The CDR3 is 15 amino acids. Germline CDR1 and CDR2: MGHRA and YSYEKL. V lost 1 base to trimming and J lost 1 base, with 10 bases between them.